These 7 T cell receptor beta chains share one sample of origin, sequenced in a study of T cell responses to AZD1222 COVID-19 vaccine. Data came from immunoSEQ multiplex PCR; TCRdb stores just in-frame clones and leaves some out. The data hold fewer than 130,000 clones, with 70% to 90% observed a single time. This sample comprised peripheral blood, obtained 28 days after the second AZD1222 dose. All receptors derive from an adult who received the AZD1222 COVID-19 vaccine.

V usage is TRBV6-5 and J usage is TRBJ2-7; D may be TRBD1 or TRBD2 (5 bases each). This CDR3 contains 12 residues. CDR1 is MNHEY, CDR2 SVGAGI, per germline. Deletions cut 8 bases from V and 7 bases from J, with 15 bases between. The CDR3 bases are TGTGCCAGCGGACTCAAGGGGTGGGAGCAGTACTTC. Protein sequence: CASGLKGWEQYF.

This rearrangement joins TRBV6-5 to TRBJ1-6; D gene ambiguous. V lost 1 base, J lost 9 bases, and 10 bases lay in between. The CDR3 extends over 14 amino acids. In germline, CDR1 is MNHEY, CDR2 SVGAGI. This chain's CDR3 is CASSYLGGRSPLHF. Here the CDR3 DNA reads TGTGCCAGCAGTTACTTGGGAGGGCGTTCACCCCTCCACTTT.

The chain carries TRBV9 and TRBJ1-6, with D tentatively TRBD1 (5 bases). CDR1 SGDLS and CDR2 YYNGEE come from the germline V gene. The CDR3 spans 14 residues. Trimming shortened V by 2 bases and J by 13 bases, and 16 bases separated the two germline ends. This chain's CDR3 is CASSVDSSSDPLHF. CDR3 in DNA: TGTGCCAGCAGCGTTGACAGCTCTAGTGATCCCCTCCACTTT.

The gene calls are TRBV7-2 and TRBJ2-1, with D maybe TRBD2 (5 bases). Trimming cost V 1 base and J 0 bases, with 7 bases left between them. This CDR3 has 15 residues. Germline V lookup: CDR1 SGHTA, CDR2 FQGNSA. The CDR3 reads CASSLGGLSYNEQFF. The CDR3 nucleotides are TGTGCCAGCAGCTTAGGAGGACTCTCCTACAATGAGCAGTTCTTC.

V and J are TRBV18 and TRBJ1-2; no firm D call. The CDR3 totals 15 residues. The germline CDR1 and CDR2 sequences are KGHSH and LQKENI. The V end lost 4 bases, the J end lost 0 bases, and 12 bases lay between the germline ends. In DNA, the CDR3 is TGTGCCAGCTCACAAATCGACGGAACTAACTATGGCTACACCTTC. It specifies CASSQIDGTNYGYTF.

The chain recombines TRBV30 with TRBJ1-2, with 7 positions matching TRBD1. V was pared by 4 bases and J by 9 bases, with 8 bases of the junction left unmatched. CDR3 length: 12 amino acids. Germline-derived CDR1 and CDR2 are GTSNPN and SVGIG (reference sequence). CDR3 nucleotide sequence: TGTGCCTGGAATAAAGGGACAGTCAGCTACACCTTC. It codes for CAWNKGTVSYTF.

The chain is built from TRBV6-2 or TRBV6-3 and TRBJ2-7, with D maybe TRBD2 (5 bases). The germline CDR1 and CDR2 sequences are MNHEY and SVGEGT. CDR3 size: 15 residues. Trimming left V 0 bases short and J 2 bases short, with 11 bases between. The chain's CDR3 is CASSYSRTETYEQYF. The CDR3 region has the DNA TGTGCCAGCAGTTACTCACGGACTGAAACCTACGAGCAGTACTTC.